This T cell receptor beta chain emerged from a study of T cell responses to AZD1222 COVID-19 vaccine. Study-wide results and caveats: Once two AZD1222 doses were given, Spike-specific TCR breadth and depth went up.

The V and J ends lost 9 bases and 4 bases respectively, with 17 bases between them. Per the germline V gene, CDR1 is KGHDR and CDR2 is SFDVKD. The CDR3 has 14 residues. Turning to this clone: Its specificity is not known.

Generated by immunoSEQ multiplex PCR, the TCRdb table keeps only in-frame clones and is missing some. The table includes 150,000 to 200,000 clones, 94% detected once. Sequencing used peripheral blood, obtained on day 0 of AZD1222 vaccination. This sequence was found in an adult in good health. This chain links TRBV24-1 with TRBJ1-2; maybe TRBD1 (6 bases). CDR3 sequence reads: CATRRTGSTYGYTF. CDR3 sequence (DNA): TGTGCCACCCGGCGAACAGGGAGTACCTATGGCTACACCTTC.